The 20 T cell receptor beta chains reported below all come from one sample, sequenced in a study of blood T cell repertoires in COVID-19. Using immunoSEQ multiplex PCR, the repertoire was profiled, and TCRdb retains in-frame clones only, with some absent. The sample holds 130,000 or so clones, 84% seen once. Sequencing input: peripheral blood. The receptor source for this set is a woman aged 60-75 years with acute or convalescent COVID-19.

This chain joins TRBV11-2 and TRBJ1-1; D might be TRBD1 (5 bases). V lost 5 bases, J lost 5 bases, and 15 bases lay in between. Germline V gene data show CDR1 as SGHAT and CDR2 as FQNNGV. The CDR3 loop spans 14 amino acids. CDR3 residues: CASSPLGLATEAFF. CDR3 DNA sequence: TGTGCCAGCAGCCCTCTGGGGCTTGCGACTGAAGCTTTCTTT.

The chain recombines TRBV5-4 with TRBJ2-7; D is unresolved. Germline assignment: CDR1 SGHNT and CDR2 YYREEE (reference sequence). The CDR3 runs 14 residues. With 1 base removed from V and 4 bases from J, the gap between germline ends came to 12 bases. CDR3: CASSLKPPGYEQYV. In DNA, the CDR3 is TGTGCCAGCAGCTTGAAACCCCCCGGTTACGAGCAGTACGTC.

This chain uses TRBV5-1 with TRBJ1-2; unclear D gene. V was pared by 2 bases and J by 7 bases, with 9 bases between. CDR1 SGHRS and CDR2 YFSETQ come from the germline V gene. The CDR3 has 12 amino acids. The CDR3 region has the DNA TGCGCCAGCAGCTTCGTCCGGGGTGGCTACACCTTC. This gives the protein CASSFVRGGYTF.

This clone was seen just once. The chain has TRBV19 and TRBJ1-2; D is perhaps TRBD1 (5 bases). CDR1 is LNHDA, CDR2 SQIVND, per germline (reference sequence). V was trimmed by 0 bases and J by 6 bases, leaving 14 bases between them. The CDR3 is 15 residues long. CDR3 protein: CASSIDLKGSDGYTF. In DNA, the CDR3 is TGTGCCAGTAGTATAGATCTAAAGGGGTCGGATGGCTACACCTTC.

This clone was seen only once. The gene calls are TRBV2 and TRBJ1-4, with D unclear. The CDR3 has 15 residues. Germline loops: CDR1 SNHLY, CDR2 FYNNEI. With 8 bases removed from V and 5 bases from J, the gap between germline ends came to 18 bases. As DNA, the CDR3 is TGTGCCAGCTCCCAGCGGAGGCAGCGGAATGAAAAACTGTTTTTT. Translating it yields CASSQRRQRNEKLFF.

This rearrangement joins TRBV5-1 to TRBJ2-7; TRBD1 aligns across 11 bases. This CDR3 is 15 amino acids long. Trimming cost V 3 bases and J 4 bases; bases outside gene matches: 6. Germline V gene sequence: CDR1 SGHRS, CDR2 YFSETQ. CDR3 sequence reads: CASSSGQGVRYEQYF. The CDR3, as DNA: TGCGCCAGCAGCTCGGGACAGGGGGTGAGGTACGAGCAGTACTTC.

The CDR3 sequence is CAISFRGFGETQYF. The CDR3 DNA reads TGTGCCATCAGTTTCAGGGGATTCGGAGAGACCCAGTACTTC. The V and J genes are TRBV10-3 and TRBJ2-5, with a possible D match to TRBD1 (6 bases). Germline-derived CDR1 and CDR2 are ENHRY and SYGVKD. The CDR3 covers 14 residues. Trimming removed 5 bases at V and 4 bases at J, with 14 bases between.

The chain combines TRBV5-1 with TRBJ1-2; TRBD1 agrees at 7 bases. The germline V gene encodes CDR1 SGHRS and CDR2 YFSETQ. J was trimmed by 2 bases and V by 6 bases; bases with no gene match: 7. The CDR3 loop spans 14 amino acids. CDR3 in amino acids: CASNEGASNYGYTF. CDR3 bases: TGCGCCAGCAACGAGGGGGCCTCAAACTATGGCTACACCTTC. The full variable domain, in which reference TRBV5-1 and TRBJ1-2 provide the parts outside the CDR3, is KAGVTQTPRYLIKTRGQQVTLSCSPISGHRSVSWYQQTPGQGLQFLFEYFSETQRNKGNFPGRFSGRQFSNSRSEMNVSTLELGDSALYLCASNEGASNYGYTFGSGTRLTVV.

This rearrangement joins TRBV27 to TRBJ2-7; D is unclear. The CDR3 length is 15 residues. The V gene lost 6 bases and the J gene lost 2 bases, with 17 bases spanning the gap. Per the germline V gene, CDR1 is MNHEY and CDR2 is SMNVEV (reference sequence). Here the CDR3 reads CASRLSHGLTYEQYV. In DNA, the CDR3 is TGTGCCAGCAGACTAAGCCACGGATTAACCTACGAGCAGTACGTC.

This clone turned up a few times. This chain joins TRBV10-3 and TRBJ1-2; the D is unclear. Germline-derived CDR1 and CDR2 are ENHRY and SYGVKD. This CDR3 comprises 13 residues. Trimming left V 0 bases short and J 8 bases short, with 10 bases between. Here the CDR3 reads CAISESITRGYTF. For the CDR3, the DNA is TGTGCCATCAGTGAGTCGATCACTCGGGGCTACACCTTC.

The rearrangement uses TRBV3-1 (or the pseudogene TRBV3-2) and TRBJ1-4, with a weak D call TRBD1 (5 bases). Germline-derived CDR1 and CDR2 are LGHDT and YNNKEL (reference sequence). Trimming took 1 base from V and 8 from J, leaving 17 bases between them. This CDR3 has 16 residues. CDR3 coding DNA: TGTGCCAGCAGCCAAGCAGTAACACGTCCAGGGGAAAAACTGTTTTTT. Translated: CASSQAVTRPGEKLFF.

The chain links TRBV7-9 to TRBJ1-3; TRBD1 matches at 7 bases. V dropped 4 bases and J dropped 1; count of bases not matched to a gene: 7. The CDR3 extends over 16 amino acids. CDR1 is SEHNR and CDR2 is FQNEAQ in the germline V gene (reference sequence). In DNA form, the CDR3 reads TGTGCCAGCAGCTCCCGACAGGGCCTTTCTGGAAACACCATATATTTT. Its protein product is CASSSRQGLSGNTIYF.

The rearrangement joins TRBV10-3 to TRBJ2-3; no clear D gene. The CDR3 runs to 13 residues. V lost 0 bases to trimming and J lost 2 bases, with 3 bases between them. Per germline, CDR1 ENHRY and CDR2 SYGVKD. CDR3 sequence reads: CAISESATDTQYF. In DNA form, the CDR3 reads TGTGCCATCAGTGAGTCGGCCACAGATACGCAGTATTTT.

The V gene is TRBV29-1, the J gene TRBJ1-3; 9 bases map to TRBD1. Trimming took 5 bases from V and 2 from J; bases not matched to a gene: 4. The CDR3 is 14 residues long. Looked up from germline, CDR1 is SQVTM and CDR2 is ANQGSEA. CDR3 amino acids: CSVRGTGTGNTIYF. The CDR3 bases are TGCAGCGTTCGAGGGACAGGGACTGGAAACACCATATATTTT.

The chain is built from TRBV28 and TRBJ1-1; no clear D. Germline loops: CDR1 MDHEN, CDR2 SYDVKM. The V end was cut by 4 bases, the J end by 6 bases, with 6 bases between. CDR3 length equals 11 residues. Here the CDR3 DNA reads TGTGCCAGCAGTTCCGGTGCTGAAGCTTTCTTT. Residues: CASSSGAEAFF.

The genes are TRBV20-1 and TRBJ1-1; a possible D gene is TRBD1 (5 bases). V lost 6 bases, J lost 8 bases, and 10 bases lay in between. CDR3 size: 10 residues. The germline V gene encodes CDR1 DFQATT and CDR2 SNEGSKA (reference sequence). This CDR3 reads CSARQTEAFF. Here the CDR3 DNA reads TGCAGTGCGAGACAGACAGAAGCTTTCTTT.

The CDR3 here is CASSFGLGRGSLGYEQYF. CDR3 nucleotides: TGTGCCAGCAGCTTTGGTTTGGGCAGGGGATCGCTAGGCTACGAGCAGTACTTC. The J gene is TRBJ2-7, the V gene TRBV5-4; D is possibly TRBD1 (6 bases). V dropped 2 bases and J dropped 3 bases, with 24 bases sitting between them. Germline loops: CDR1 SGHNT, CDR2 YYREEE (reference sequence). The CDR3 is 18 amino acids.

This clone came up a few times. The J gene is TRBJ1-1, the V gene TRBV11-2; D is possibly TRBD1 (5 bases). The ends were cut back, 3 bases at V and 2 bases at J, with 10 bases in the middle. Germline lookup yields CDR1 SGHAT and CDR2 FQNNGV. The CDR3 spans 14 residues. CDR3 residues: CASSFGGINTEAFF. In nucleotides, the CDR3 is TGTGCCAGCAGCTTCGGGGGAATCAACACTGAAGCTTTCTTT.

The J gene is TRBJ1-6, the V gene TRBV19, with 9 positions matching TRBD1. The J segment lost 0 bases and the V segment lost 7 bases, leaving 7 bases of the junction unmatched. This CDR3 has 17 residues. Germline CDR1 LNHDA, CDR2 SQIVND (reference sequence). CDR3 DNA sequence: TGTGCCAGTACTAAGGGACAGGGCGGCTCCTATAATTCACCCCTCCACTTT. It translates to CASTKGQGGSYNSPLHF. Together with reference TRBV19 and TRBJ1-6, the CDR3 gives the full variable domain: DGGITQSPKYLFRKEGQNVTLSCEQNLNHDAMYWYRQDPGQGLRLIYYSQIVNDFQKGDIAEGYSVSREKKESFPLTVTSAQKNPTAFYLCASTKGQGGSYNSPLHFGNGTRLTVT.

Note on this clone: One end of the junction is discordant with germline, which a read error may explain. This rearrangement joins TRBV18 to TRBJ2-1; D is unclear. The CDR3 consists of 13 residues. Germline CDR1 reads KGHSH; CDR2 reads LQKENI. The CDR3 sequence is CASSRGSENLVLF. The CDR3 nucleotides are TGTGCCAGCTCCCGCGGTAGTGAAAACTTAGTCCTCTTC. Full variable domain (remainder filled in from reference TRBV18 and TRBJ2-1): NAGVMQNPRHLVRRRGQEARLRCSPMKGHSHVYWYRQLPEEGLKFMVYLQKENIIDESGMPKERFSAEFPKEGPSILRIQQVVRGDSAAYFCASSRGSENLVLFGPGTRLTVL.